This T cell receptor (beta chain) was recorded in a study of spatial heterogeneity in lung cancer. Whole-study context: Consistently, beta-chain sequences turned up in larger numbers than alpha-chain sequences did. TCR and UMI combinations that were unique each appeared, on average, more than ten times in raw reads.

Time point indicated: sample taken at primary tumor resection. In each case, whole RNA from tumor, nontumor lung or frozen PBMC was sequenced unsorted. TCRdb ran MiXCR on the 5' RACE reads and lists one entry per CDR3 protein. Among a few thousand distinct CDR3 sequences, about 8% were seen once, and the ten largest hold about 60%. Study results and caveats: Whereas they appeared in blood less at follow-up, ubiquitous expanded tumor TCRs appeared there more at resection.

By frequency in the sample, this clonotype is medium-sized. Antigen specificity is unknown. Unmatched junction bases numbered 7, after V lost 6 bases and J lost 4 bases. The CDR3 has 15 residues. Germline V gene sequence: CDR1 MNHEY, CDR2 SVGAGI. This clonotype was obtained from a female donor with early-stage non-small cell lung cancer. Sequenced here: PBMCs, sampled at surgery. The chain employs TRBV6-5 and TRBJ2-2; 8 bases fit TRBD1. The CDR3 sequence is CASSTGQARTGELFF. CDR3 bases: TGTGCCAGCAGCACGGGACAGGCGCGCACCGGGGAGCTGTTTTTT.